The T cell receptor (beta chain) described here comes from a study of T cell repertoires in cytomegalovirus infection. Note on this clonotype: Its specificity is not known.

TCRdb reprocessed the reads with MiXCR, giving one entry per CDR3 protein. Of approximately 490,000 distinct CDR3 sequences in the sample, roughly 12% were seen once. V dropped 0 bases and J dropped 0; count of bases not matched to a gene: 4. The CDR3 is 16 amino acids. CDR1 and CDR2 from the germline V gene are SGDLS and YYNGEE. Broader study findings: HLA-C-restricted CMV clonotypes gave the most frequent clonotype in two of eight donors.

This rearrangement joins TRBV9 to TRBJ2-3, with 7 nucleotides matching TRBD2. The source material was PBMCs. The clonotype comes from a human donor in good health (CMV status not recorded). Some clones in this sample may be carry-over from other donors' samples. CDR3 loop: CASSVGNSGSTDTQYF. The CDR3 bases are TGTGCCAGCAGCGTAGGAAATAGCGGGAGCACAGATACGCAGTATTTT.